This T cell receptor beta chain derives from a study of blood T cell repertoires in COVID-19. On the study more broadly: From T cells, B-cell-depleted T cells, or PBMCs came the material, which was cDNA or gDNA.

CDR1 is MDHEN, CDR2 SYDVKM, per germline. This CDR3 has 16 residues. V shed 6 bases and J 2 bases; nucleotides not matched to a gene: 13. Authors' processing steps: Cell counts per sample came from amplifying reference gene primers. TCRdb keeps only in-frame clones here, not all; method: immunoSEQ multiplex PCR. D and trimming were read from the DNA, whereas the V and J calls and clone size are those reported in that table. The sample holds 80,000 to 100,000 clones; around 88% are singletons and the top ten take about 1.9%. Patients from Seattle were sampled longitudinally, starting during active infection.

This TCR was recovered from a man in his fifties or sixties with COVID-19, enrolled during active disease. The chain recombines TRBV28 with TRBJ2-7; 7 bases are a match to TRBD1. The sequencing sample was made of peripheral blood. CDR3 DNA sequence: TGTGCCAGCAGACCCCGACAGGGCCCTTTTACCTACGAGCAGTACTTC. Translation gives CASRPRQGPFTYEQYF.